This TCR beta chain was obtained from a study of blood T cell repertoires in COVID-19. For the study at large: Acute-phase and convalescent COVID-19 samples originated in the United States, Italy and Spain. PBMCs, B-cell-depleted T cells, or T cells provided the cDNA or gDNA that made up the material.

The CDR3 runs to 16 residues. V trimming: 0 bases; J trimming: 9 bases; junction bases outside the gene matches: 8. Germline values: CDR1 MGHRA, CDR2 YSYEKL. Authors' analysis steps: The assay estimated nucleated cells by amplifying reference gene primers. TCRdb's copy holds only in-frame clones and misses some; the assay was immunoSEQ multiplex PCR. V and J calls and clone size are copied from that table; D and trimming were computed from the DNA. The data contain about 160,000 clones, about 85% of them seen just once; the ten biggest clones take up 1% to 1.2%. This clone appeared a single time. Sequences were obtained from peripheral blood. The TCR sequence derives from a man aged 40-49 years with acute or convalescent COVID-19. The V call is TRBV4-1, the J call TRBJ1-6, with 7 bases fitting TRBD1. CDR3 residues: CASSQDKNRGGSPLHF. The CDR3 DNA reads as TGCGCCAGCAGCCAAGATAAGAACAGGGGAGGTTCACCCCTCCACTTT.